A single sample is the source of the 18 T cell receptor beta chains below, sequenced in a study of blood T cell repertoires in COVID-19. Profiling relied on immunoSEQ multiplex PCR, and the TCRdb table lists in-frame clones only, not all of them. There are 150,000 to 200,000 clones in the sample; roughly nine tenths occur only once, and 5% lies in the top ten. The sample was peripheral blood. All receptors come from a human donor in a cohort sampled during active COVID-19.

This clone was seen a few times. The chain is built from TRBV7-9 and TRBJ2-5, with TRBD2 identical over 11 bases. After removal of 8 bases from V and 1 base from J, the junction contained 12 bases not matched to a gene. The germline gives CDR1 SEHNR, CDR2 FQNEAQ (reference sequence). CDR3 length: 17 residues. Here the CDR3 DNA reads TGTGCCAGCCTTTATACTAGCGGGAGCGGTAGCCAAGAGACCCAGTACTTC. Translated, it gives CASLYTSGSGSQETQYF.

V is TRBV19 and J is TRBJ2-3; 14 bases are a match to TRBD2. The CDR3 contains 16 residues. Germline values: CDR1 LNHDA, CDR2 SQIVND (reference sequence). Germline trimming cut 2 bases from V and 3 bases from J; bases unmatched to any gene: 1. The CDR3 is CASSIRLAGGTDTQYF. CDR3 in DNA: TGTGCCAGTAGTATACGACTAGCGGGAGGGACAGATACGCAGTATTTT.

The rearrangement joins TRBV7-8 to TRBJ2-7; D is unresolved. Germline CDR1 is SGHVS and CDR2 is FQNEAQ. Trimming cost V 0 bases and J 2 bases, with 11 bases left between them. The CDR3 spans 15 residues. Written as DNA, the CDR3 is TGTGCCAGCAGCTTAGCAGCCCCCTTCACCTACGAGCAGTACTTC. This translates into CASSLAAPFTYEQYF. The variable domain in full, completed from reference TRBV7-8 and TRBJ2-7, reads GAGVSQSPRYKVAKRGQDVALRCDPISGHVSLFWYQQALGQGPEFLTYFQNEAQLDKSGLPSDRFFAERPEGSVSTLKIQRTQQEDSAVYLCASSLAAPFTYEQYFGPGTRLTVT.

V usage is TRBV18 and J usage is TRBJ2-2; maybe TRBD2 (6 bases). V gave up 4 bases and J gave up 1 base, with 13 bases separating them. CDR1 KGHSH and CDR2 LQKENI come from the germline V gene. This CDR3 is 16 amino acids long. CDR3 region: CASSLRDFLNTGELFF. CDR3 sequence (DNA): TGTGCCAGCTCACTGCGGGACTTCCTGAACACCGGGGAGCTGTTTTTT.

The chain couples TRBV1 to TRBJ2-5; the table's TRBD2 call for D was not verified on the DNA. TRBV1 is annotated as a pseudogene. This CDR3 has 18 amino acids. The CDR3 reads CTSSQDRLAGDQQETQYF. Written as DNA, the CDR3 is TGCACCAGCAGCCAAGATAGGCTAGCGGGAGACCAACAAGAGACCCAGTACTTC.

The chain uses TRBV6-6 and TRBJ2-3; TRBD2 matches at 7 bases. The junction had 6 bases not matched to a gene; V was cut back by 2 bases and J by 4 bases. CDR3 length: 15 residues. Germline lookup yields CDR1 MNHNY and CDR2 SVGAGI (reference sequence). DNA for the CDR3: TGTGCCAGCAGTTACCCCGGTGGGGGGGCAGATACGCAGTATTTT. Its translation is CASSYPGGGADTQYF.

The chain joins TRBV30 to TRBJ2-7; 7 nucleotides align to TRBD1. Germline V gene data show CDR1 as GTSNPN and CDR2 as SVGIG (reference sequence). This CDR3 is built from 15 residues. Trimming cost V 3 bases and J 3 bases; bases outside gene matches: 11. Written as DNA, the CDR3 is TGTGCCTGGAGAAACATGGACAGGATCGACTACGAGCAGTACTTC. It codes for CAWRNMDRIDYEQYF.

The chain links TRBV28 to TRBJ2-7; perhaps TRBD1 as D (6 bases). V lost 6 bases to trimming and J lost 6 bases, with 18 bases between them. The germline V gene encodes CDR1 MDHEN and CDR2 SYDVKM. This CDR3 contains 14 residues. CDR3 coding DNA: TGTGCCAGCAGCCCTTTTACAGGGACGGGCGAGCAGTACTTC. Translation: CASSPFTGTGEQYF.

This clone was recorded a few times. The CDR3 region is CASSLSPTGLNYGYTF. In DNA, the CDR3 is TGTGCCAGCAGTTTATCCCCGACAGGGCTTAACTATGGCTACACCTTC. The chain uses TRBV28 and TRBJ1-2, with TRBD1 matching 7 bases. Trimming at V came to 1 base and at J to 1 base, leaving 6 bases not matched to a gene. Germline CDR1 reads MDHEN; CDR2 reads SYDVKM. The CDR3 has 16 amino acids.

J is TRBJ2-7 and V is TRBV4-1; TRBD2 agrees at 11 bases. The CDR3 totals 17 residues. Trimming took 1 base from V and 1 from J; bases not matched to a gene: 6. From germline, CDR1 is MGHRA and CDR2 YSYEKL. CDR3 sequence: CASSQVSGGAASYEQYF. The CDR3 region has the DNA TGCGCCAGCAGCCAAGTTAGCGGGGGGGCCGCGTCCTACGAGCAGTACTTC.

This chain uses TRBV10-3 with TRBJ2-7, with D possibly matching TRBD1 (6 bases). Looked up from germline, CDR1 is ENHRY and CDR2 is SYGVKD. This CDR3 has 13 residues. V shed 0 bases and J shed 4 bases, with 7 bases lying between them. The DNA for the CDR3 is TGTGCCATCAGTGAGTCGACAGGATACGAGCAGTACTTC. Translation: CAISESTGYEQYF.

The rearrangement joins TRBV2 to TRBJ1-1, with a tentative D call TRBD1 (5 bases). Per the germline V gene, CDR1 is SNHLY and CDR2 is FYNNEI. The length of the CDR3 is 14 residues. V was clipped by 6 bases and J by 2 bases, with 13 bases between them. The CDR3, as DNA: TGTGCCAGCAGAGAAACCAGGGCTAACACTGAAGCTTTCTTT. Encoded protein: CASRETRANTEAFF. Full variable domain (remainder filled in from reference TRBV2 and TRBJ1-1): EPEVTQTPSHQVTQMGQEVILRCVPISNHLYFYWYRQILGQKVEFLVSFYNNEISEKSEIFDDQFSVERPDGSNFTLKIRSTKLEDSAMYFCASRETRANTEAFFGQGTRLTVV.

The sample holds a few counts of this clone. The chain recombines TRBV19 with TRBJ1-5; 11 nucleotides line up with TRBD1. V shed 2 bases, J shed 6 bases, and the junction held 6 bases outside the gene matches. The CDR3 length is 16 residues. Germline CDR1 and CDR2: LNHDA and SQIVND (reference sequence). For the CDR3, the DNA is TGTGCCAGTAGTATATGGGACAGGGGGAAGGTTCAGCCCCAGCATTTT. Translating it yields CASSIWDRGKVQPQHF.

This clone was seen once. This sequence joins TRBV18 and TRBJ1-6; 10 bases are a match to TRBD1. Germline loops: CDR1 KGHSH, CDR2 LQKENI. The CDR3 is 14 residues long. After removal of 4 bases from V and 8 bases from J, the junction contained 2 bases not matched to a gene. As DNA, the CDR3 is TGTGCCAGCTCACGGGACAGGGGAGATTCACCCCTCCACTTT. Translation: CASSRDRGDSPLHF.

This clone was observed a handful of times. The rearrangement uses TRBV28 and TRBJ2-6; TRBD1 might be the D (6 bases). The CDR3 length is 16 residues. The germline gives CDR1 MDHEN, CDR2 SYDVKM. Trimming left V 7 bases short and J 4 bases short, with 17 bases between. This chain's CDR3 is CASTTGIRLGANVLTF. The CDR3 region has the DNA TGTGCCAGCACGACAGGTATTCGGTTGGGGGCCAACGTCCTGACTTTC.

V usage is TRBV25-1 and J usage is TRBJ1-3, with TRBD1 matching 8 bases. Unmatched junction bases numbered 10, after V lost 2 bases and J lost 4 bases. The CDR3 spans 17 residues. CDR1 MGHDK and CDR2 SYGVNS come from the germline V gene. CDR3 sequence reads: CASSERQGLVSGNTIYF. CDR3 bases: TGTGCCAGCAGTGAACGACAGGGGCTGGTCTCAGGAAACACCATATATTTT.

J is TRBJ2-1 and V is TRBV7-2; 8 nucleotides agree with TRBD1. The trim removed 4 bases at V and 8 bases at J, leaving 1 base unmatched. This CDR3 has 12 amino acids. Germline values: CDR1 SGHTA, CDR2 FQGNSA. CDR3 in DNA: TGTGCCAGCAGCTCGACAGGGGATGAGCAGTTCTTC. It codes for CASSSTGDEQFF.

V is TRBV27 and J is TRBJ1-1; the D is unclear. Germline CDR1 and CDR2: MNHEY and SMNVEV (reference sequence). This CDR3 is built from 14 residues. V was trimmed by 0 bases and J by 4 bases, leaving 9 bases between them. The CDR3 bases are TGTGCCAGCAGTTTATCGAGTTCGCGCACTGAAGCTTTCTTT. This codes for CASSLSSSRTEAFF.